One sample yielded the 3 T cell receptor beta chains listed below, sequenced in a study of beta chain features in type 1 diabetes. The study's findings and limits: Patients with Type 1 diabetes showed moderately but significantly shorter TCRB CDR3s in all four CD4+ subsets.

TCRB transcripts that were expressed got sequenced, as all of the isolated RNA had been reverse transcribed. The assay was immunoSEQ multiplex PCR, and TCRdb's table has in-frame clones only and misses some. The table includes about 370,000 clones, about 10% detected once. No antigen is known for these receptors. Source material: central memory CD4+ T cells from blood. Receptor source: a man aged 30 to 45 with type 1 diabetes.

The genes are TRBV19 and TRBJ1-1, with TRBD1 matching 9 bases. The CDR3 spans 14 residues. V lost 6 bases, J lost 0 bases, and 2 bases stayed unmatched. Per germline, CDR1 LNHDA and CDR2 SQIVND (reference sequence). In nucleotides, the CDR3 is TGTGCCAGTAGGGACAGGGGATTGAACACTGAAGCTTTCTTT. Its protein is CASRDRGLNTEAFF.

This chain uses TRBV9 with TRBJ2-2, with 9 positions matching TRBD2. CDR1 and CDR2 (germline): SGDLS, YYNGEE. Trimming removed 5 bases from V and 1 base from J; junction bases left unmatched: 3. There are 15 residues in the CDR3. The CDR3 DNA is TGTGCCAGCAGGGCGGGAGGGATGAACACCGGGGAGCTGTTTTTT. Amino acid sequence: CASRAGGMNTGELFF. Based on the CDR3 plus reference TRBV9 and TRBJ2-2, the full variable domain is DSGVTQTPKHLITATGQRVTLRCSPRSGDLSVYWYQQSLDQGLQFLIQYYNGEERAKGNILERFSAQQFPDLHSELNLSSLELGDSALYFCASRAGGMNTGELFFGEGSRLTVL.

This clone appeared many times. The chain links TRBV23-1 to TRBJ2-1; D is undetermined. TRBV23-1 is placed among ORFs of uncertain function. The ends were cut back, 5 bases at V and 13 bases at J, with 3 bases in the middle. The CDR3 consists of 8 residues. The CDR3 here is CASSSQFF. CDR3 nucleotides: TGCGCCAGCAGTTCTCAGTTCTTC.